This T cell receptor beta chain was sequenced for a study of blood T cell repertoires in COVID-19. Produced via immunoSEQ multiplex PCR; TCRdb's table is partial and in-frame only. The sample records approximately 94,000 clones, roughly 80% being singletons. The length of the CDR3 is 17 residues. Germline V gene sequence: CDR1 SGHRS, CDR2 YFSETQ. V shed 2 bases and J 0 bases; nucleotides not matched to a gene: 6. The sample taken for sequencing was peripheral blood. The source is a human donor in a cohort sampled during active COVID-19. The gene calls are TRBV5-1 and TRBJ2-3; 10 bases agree with TRBD2. The CDR3 DNA follows: TGCGCCAGCAGCTTAGGAACTAGCGGGACTAGCACAGATACGCAGTATTTT. It is translated as CASSLGTSGTSTDTQYF. Full variable domain (remainder filled in from reference TRBV5-1 and TRBJ2-3): KAGVTQTPRYLIKTRGQQVTLSCSPISGHRSVSWYQQTPGQGLQFLFEYFSETQRNKGNFPGRFSGRQFSNSRSEMNVSTLELGDSALYLCASSLGTSGTSTDTQYFGPGTRLTVL.